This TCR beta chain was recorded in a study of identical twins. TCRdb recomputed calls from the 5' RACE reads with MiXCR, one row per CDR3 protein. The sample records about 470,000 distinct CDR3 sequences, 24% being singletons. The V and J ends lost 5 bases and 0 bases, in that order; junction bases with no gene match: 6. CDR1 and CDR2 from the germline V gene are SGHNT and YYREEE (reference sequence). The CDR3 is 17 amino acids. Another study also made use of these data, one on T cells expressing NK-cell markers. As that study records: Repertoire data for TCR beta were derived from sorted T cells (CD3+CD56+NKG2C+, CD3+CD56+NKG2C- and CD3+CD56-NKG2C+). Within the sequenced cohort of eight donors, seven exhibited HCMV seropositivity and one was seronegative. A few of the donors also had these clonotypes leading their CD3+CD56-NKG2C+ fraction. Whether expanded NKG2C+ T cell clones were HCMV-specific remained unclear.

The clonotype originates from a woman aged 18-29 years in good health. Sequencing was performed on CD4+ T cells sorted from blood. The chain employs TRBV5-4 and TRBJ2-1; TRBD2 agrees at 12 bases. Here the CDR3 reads CASRSGLAGDSYNEQFF. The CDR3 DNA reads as TGTGCCAGCAGATCGGGACTAGCGGGCGACTCCTACAATGAGCAGTTCTTC.